Each of the 14 T cell receptor beta chains below was sequenced from the same sample in a study of neurological immune-mediated disorders. TCRdb called the 5' RACE reads again in MiXCR, with one record for every CDR3 protein. This table holds 50,000 to 60,000 distinct CDR3 sequences, around 16% found once. Specimen: PBMCs. Receptors originate from a man aged 55 to 70 in good health.

This clonotype was detected many times. The chain joins TRBV27 to TRBJ1-1; possibly TRBD1 for D (6 bases). V lost 0 bases, J lost 3 bases, and 14 bases lay in between. The CDR3 length is 16 residues. Germline loops: CDR1 MNHEY, CDR2 SMNVEV (reference sequence). The CDR3 DNA is TGTGCCAGCAGTTTATCGCGTCCACAGGGCCACACTGAAGCTTTCTTT. Translation gives CASSLSRPQGHTEAFF.

This chain links TRBV28 with TRBJ2-2; 8 bases fit TRBD1. Germline assignment: CDR1 MDHEN and CDR2 SYDVKM. J gave up 6 bases and V 0 bases, and 6 bases lay outside the gene matches. The CDR3 has 16 residues. CDR3 DNA sequence: TGTGCCAGCAGTTTATGGCAGGGGGCGCAGGCCGGGGAGCTGTTTTTT. Its protein is CASSLWQGAQAGELFF.

Ten or more counts support this clonotype. The rearrangement uses TRBV7-8 and TRBJ2-3; TRBD2 is a possible D gene (6 bases). CDR1 SGHVS and CDR2 FQNEAQ come from the germline V gene. V shed 3 bases and J shed 3 bases, with 10 bases lying between them. The CDR3 totals 14 residues. For the CDR3, the DNA is TGTGCCAGCAGCTTTTTTGGGAGGACAGATACGCAGTATTTT. Translation: CASSFFGRTDTQYF.

This clonotype was counted ten times or more. The chain links TRBV28 to TRBJ2-1, with D uncertain. The CDR3 has 11 residues. Germline CDR1 reads MDHEN; CDR2 reads SYDVKM. In DNA, the CDR3 is TGTGCTGCGAGTTCGCCGTATCCCCAGTTCTTC. This encodes CAASSPYPQFF.

This clonotype was counted a few times. This sequence joins TRBV12-3 or TRBV12-4 and TRBJ2-2, with 10 bases matching TRBD2. There are 15 residues in the CDR3. The J segment lost 7 bases and the V segment lost 3 bases, leaving 5 bases of the junction unmatched. As DNA, the CDR3 is TGTGCCAGCAGTTTCGTTCTAGCGGGAGTCGGGGAGCTGTTTTTT. This translates into CASSFVLAGVGELFF.

This clonotype was observed at least ten times. The CDR3 reads CASSLHYGYTF. The CDR3 coding sequence is TGTGCCAGCAGTTTACACTATGGCTACACCTTC. The V call is TRBV12-3 or TRBV12-4, the J call TRBJ1-2; D is unresolved. The CDR3 has 11 residues. Trimming removed 2 bases at V and 3 bases at J, with 1 base between.

This clonotype was counted ten times or more. J is TRBJ2-3 and V is TRBV20-1; TRBD2 might be the D (6 bases). CDR1 is DFQATT, CDR2 SNEGSKA, per germline (reference sequence). The CDR3 totals 13 residues. Trimming took off 3 bases at V and 2 bases at J, with 9 bases between the two ends. CDR3 region: CSASGGNTDTQYF. CDR3 nucleotides: TGCAGTGCTAGTGGGGGGAACACAGATACGCAGTATTTT.

A word on this clonotype: One end of the junction fails to match germline, which may point to a read error. The chain employs TRBV12-3 or TRBV12-4 and TRBJ1-1; D is uncertain. This CDR3 spans 14 amino acids. The CDR3 region is CASILVIRNTEAFF. CDR3 bases: TGTGCCAGCATTTTAGTTATCAGGAACACTGAAGCTTTCTTT.

This clonotype was detected ten times or more. The chain has TRBV6-2 or TRBV6-3 and TRBJ2-6, with TRBD1 matching over 8 bases. The J segment lost 0 bases and the V segment lost 6 bases, leaving 7 bases of the junction unmatched. The CDR3 covers 17 residues. Germline V gene lookup returns CDR1 MNHEY and CDR2 SVGEGT. This CDR3 reads CASRDRDNRSGANVLTF. Written as DNA, the CDR3 is TGTGCCAGCAGGGACAGGGATAACCGCTCTGGGGCCAACGTCCTGACTTTC.

The V gene is TRBV6-2 or TRBV6-3, the J gene TRBJ2-1, with TRBD2 identical over 14 bases. Germline assignment: CDR1 MNHEY and CDR2 SVGEGT. V was clipped by 10 bases and J by 9 bases; unmatched bases: 2. This CDR3 contains 12 residues. CDR3 sequence: CATGLAGVEQFF. The CDR3 region has the DNA TGTGCCACGGGACTAGCGGGAGTTGAGCAGTTCTTC.

This clonotype was counted a few times. The rearrangement joins TRBV6-1 to TRBJ1-5; 7 nucleotides match TRBD1. V dropped 4 bases and J dropped 3; count of bases not matched to a gene: 3. CDR1 MNHNS and CDR2 SASEGT come from the germline V gene. This CDR3 has 14 amino acids. The CDR3 sequence is CASSGQGPNQPQHF. Written as DNA, the CDR3 is TGTGCCAGCAGTGGACAGGGTCCCAATCAGCCCCAGCATTTT.

This clonotype occurred many times. V gene TRBV20-1 combines with J gene TRBJ2-7, with 9 bases identical to TRBD2. The V gene end was trimmed by 6 bases and the J gene end by 2 bases; junction bases not matched to a gene: 8. The CDR3 sequence is 14 residues long. Germline values: CDR1 DFQATT, CDR2 SNEGSKA (reference sequence). As DNA, the CDR3 is TGCAGTGCCGCGGGGGGGCTTCTGACCTACGAGCAGTACTTC. Translating gives CSAAGGLLTYEQYF.

About this clonotype: Given a much more abundant clone one base away, this may be a read error. The CDR3 DNA sequence: TGCAGTGCTGGAAGAAACGACCAGTACTTC. The encoded protein is CSAGRNDQYF. V and J are TRBV20-1 and TRBJ2-7; D call uncertain. The CDR3 length is 10 residues. Germline CDR1 and CDR2: DFQATT and SNEGSKA (reference sequence).

Many counts were recorded for this clonotype. This chain joins TRBV5-6 and TRBJ2-7; 9 nucleotides align to TRBD1. Germline loops: CDR1 SGHDT, CDR2 YYEEEE. V shed 4 bases, J shed 2 bases, and the junction held 4 bases outside the gene matches. The CDR3 is 14 residues long. The CDR3 protein is CASSRTGVPYEQYF. In DNA, the CDR3 is TGTGCCAGCAGCCGGACAGGGGTCCCCTACGAGCAGTACTTC.